This TCR beta chain was sequenced during a study of post-analysis software for immune sequencing data. Looking at the study overall: In terms of disease course, relapsing-remitting, secondary progressive and progressive-relapsing multiple sclerosis were included.

Unique molecular identifiers were built into the TCR beta cDNA libraries. The T cell input of roughly 0.9 to 11 million gave a few hundred thousand cDNA molecules. TCRdb passed the PCR reads through MiXCR, listing each CDR3 protein once. This sample carries under 200,000 distinct CDR3 sequences, about 30% of them seen once, and the ten largest clones take about 3.7%. Findings of the study overall: A significant reduction in normalized Chao1 diversity was observed in multiple sclerosis patients versus controls. The authors found that F measure strongly co-clustered same-batch samples. The five TRBV segments detected at higher frequency in patients than in controls included TRBV5-6, TRBV5-1 and TRBV20-1.

The CDR3 extends over 12 amino acids. CDR1 is SQVTM and CDR2 is ANQGSEA in the germline V gene. With 6 bases removed from V and 9 bases from J, the gap between germline ends came to 17 bases. In its sample, this clonotype was seen many times. What it binds is not known. The chain uses TRBV29-1 and TRBJ2-5; D perhaps matches TRBD2 (6 bases). The specimen was blood. This sequence originates from a girl between 2 and 17 years old with multiple sclerosis. CDR3 coding DNA: TGCAGCGTCCGGAGGGCCGGGGAGTCCCAGTACTTC. Amino acid sequence: CSVRRAGESQYF.